This is a list of T cell receptor beta chains from one sample in a study of cytomegalovirus exposure and HLA in healthy donors. Profiled with immunoSEQ multiplex PCR; TCRdb holds only in-frame clones, not every one. Recorded here are tens of thousands of clones; the top ten clones represent 0.58%. Sequenced material: PBMCs. These receptors were obtained from a man in his fifties in good health and CMV-seronegative. Both conserved end residues are part of each CDR3. A D gene is named only where the DNA matches it firmly.

TRBV9,TRBJ1-4,-,TGTGCCAGCAGCGTAGACCTTCTAGGCGTGAGACTGTTTTTT,CASSVDLLGVRLFF
TRBV27,TRBJ1-6,-,TGTGCCAGCAGTTTATATCCGCCAGGGGTGAATTCACCCCTCCACTTT,CASSLYPPGVNSPLHF
TRBV19,TRBJ1-5,-,TGTGCCAGTAGTATGGAGCCCTCAGGGACAAGAAATCAGCCCCAGCATTTT,CASSMEPSGTRNQPQHF
TRBV5-1,TRBJ2-2,TRBD1,TGCGCCAGCAGCTTGGGGGACAGGGAGGACACCGGGGAGCTGTTTTTT,CASSLGDREDTGELFF
TRBV19,TRBJ2-2,-,TGTGCCAGTAGTATGGGCAGGGACACCGGGGAGCTGTTTTTT,CASSMGRDTGELFF
TRBV7-3,TRBJ1-1,-,TGTGCCAGCAGCTTATACCCCAGGGGCGTCGTTACTAGTGTCGGGAACACTGAAGCTTTCTTT,CASSLYPRGVVTSVGNTEAFF
TRBV6-4,TRBJ1-2,TRBD1,TGTGCCAGCAGTGACACTGGGACAGGGGATGGCTACACCTTC,CASSDTGTGDGYTF
TRBV9,TRBJ1-2,TRBD1,TGTGCCAGCAGCGTAGTTGGACAGGGGAAAGACTATGGCTACACCTTC,CASSVVGQGKDYGYTF
TRBV5-4,TRBJ1-5,-,TGTGCCAGCAGCTTGGATGGGGCCGGCAATCAGCCCCAGCATTTT,CASSLDGAGNQPQHF
TRBV6-1,TRBJ2-3,-,TGTGCCAGCAGGTCAAGGACTAGCACAGATACGCAGTATTTT,CASRSRTSTDTQYF
TRBV18,TRBJ1-6,TRBD1,TGTGCCAGCTCAGAATCTCGGACAGGGGACCCCTATAATTCACCCCTCCACTTT,CASSESRTGDPYNSPLHF
TRBV29-1,TRBJ2-7,-,TGCAGCGTTGGTGACCCGACTTACGAGCAGTACTTC,CSVGDPTYEQYF
TRBV11-2,TRBJ2-1,TRBD1,TGTGCCAGCATCCAGTGGAGGACAGGGGCTTACAATGAGCAGTTCTTC,CASIQWRTGAYNEQFF
TRBV5-1,TRBJ1-5,-,TGCGCCAGCAGCTTCCCCGGAGGGGCCATCGGGTCCGACAATCAGCCCCAGCATTTT,CASSFPGGAIGSDNQPQHF
TRBV7-9,TRBJ2-7,-,TGTGCCAGCAGCACTGACAGGGAGGACGAGCAGTACTTC,CASSTDREDEQYF
TRBV19,TRBJ2-7,TRBD1,TGTGCCAGTAGGGCGGGACAGGGAAGCTCCTACGAGCAGTACTTC,CASRAGQGSSYEQYF
TRBV9,TRBJ2-7,TRBD2,TGTGCCAGCAGCTTTAGTGGGGGGGCCTACGAGCAGTACTTC,CASSFSGGAYEQYF